This entry describes one T cell receptor (beta chain). The specificity of this receptor is unknown. Base qualities were left out, and no much larger clone turns up one base away. The sample is drawn from a study of shared clonotypes between healthy human individuals (dated by TCRdb to about 2020). Background on the whole study: The cohort included three men and a couple of women between 18 and 49 years of age. Leukapheresis yielded between about 0.85 and 9.5 billion PBMCs per donor. To increase sequencing depth and limit assay-specific biases, different laboratories used diverse techniques to prepare libraries and sequence TCR repertoires. To estimate repertoire size and how much clonotypes are shared between individuals, the study performed deep sequencing of blood TCR repertoires from a few healthy adults. Per donor, three plates each were used for CD4 naive and CD4 memory, two for CD8 naive, and one for CD8 memory.

The paper's findings and limits, for the study overall: Incomplete sequencing was indicated by rarefaction of sorted-subset datasets, despite the large sequencing depth. Approximately 5% of naive CD4, more than 3% of naive CD8, roughly 2.4% of memory CD4, and 0.4% of memory CD8 clonotypes were shared across several donors. The genetic and exposure-history diversity represented was limited by the small number of donors. Naive subsets generally had larger estimated clonotype richness than memory subsets did. Based on pairwise subsampling, the degree of clonotype sharing among donors was expected to be affected by sequencing depth. Only blood was sampled, and tissue TCR repertoires likely differ from those in blood. Compared with non-shared clonotypes, clonotypes shared by all four sorted-subset donors had higher generation probabilities.

For the CD8 naive samples, CD45RO-negative cells were positively selected for CCR7, yielding a CD45RA+CCR7+ population from which TemRA cells were excluded. Healthy HIV-negative adults with no recently reported acute infections or vaccinations were included as donors. Every donor was a Caucasian adult residing in Nashville, Tennessee, USA. Blood was collected by leukapheresis, and PBMCs were isolated by Ficoll-Histopaque density gradient centrifugation and then cryopreserved in liquid nitrogen vapor phase. Purity and quantity of every magnetically sorted T cell population were checked by analytical flow cytometry. Genomic DNA was isolated from every sorted fraction and measured by UV absorbance on a Nanodrop 2000c. CDR1 and CDR2 are drawn from the germline V gene: MNHNS, SASEGT. Measured from the cysteine to the phenylalanine, the CDR3 is 12 residues long. Only CDR3 DNA is held: 36 bases, read in frame from base 1. Trimming at the junction amounts to 7 bases on V and 3 bases on J, and the germline ends lie 10 bases apart.

TCR CDR3 regions were amplified from genomic DNA by multiplex PCR using the deep immunoSEQ assay. Genomic DNA extracted from each cell subset was distributed evenly over all wells of several immunoSEQ 96-well plates, and each plate served as one replicate. For sorted subsets, approximately 190 ng genomic DNA, equal to some 30,000 T cell genomes, was loaded into each replicate PCR. Purified libraries were measured with a Qubit 3.0 fluorometer, size-checked on a Bioanalyzer 2100, and measured again with the KAPA Library Quantification kit. Every immunoSEQ 96-well plate was sequenced on a dedicated single-read 150-cycle Illumina NextSeq 550 flow cell. The published analysis was carried out like this. Because only junctional sequences without quality scores were contained in the immunoSEQ output, filtering matching that applied to full-length reads could not be performed. Sequences were annotated with PyIR, a Python wrapper for IgBLAST v1.9, using IMGT germline references to assign V/J genes and CDR3. Any read was removed if the V/J assignment was weak (E-value above 1e-6), the CDR3 was missing, or the read contained stop codons, out-of-frame junctions, or ambiguous translated residues. A V3J clonotype was defined by an identical inferred V gene, J gene, and CDR3 amino acid sequence. To compute the percentage overlap between repertoires, the number of shared unique clonotypes was divided by the size of the smaller repertoire. Three approaches were used to assess repertoire richness: RTK rarefaction, the Chao1 estimator, and Recon v2.1 estimates of unobserved clonotypes. Generation probabilities were computed with OLGA for all TCRbeta clonotypes obtained by the gDNA method from four donors. Entries here come from immuneACCESS through TCRdb and include only in-frame sequences with V and J called. Some clones fail to appear in such tables; in the studies checked, an unresolved V gene covers under half of the shortfall, and the cause of the remainder is unknown. V and J calls and clone size are those listed in that table; D and trimming were worked out from the DNA. For this sample there are around 2.1 million clones; approximately 94% appear just once. Roughly 1.8% of the sample is taken by the ten largest.

The sample was naive CD8+ T cells from PBMCs. Reading the label with the study, this specimen's cell subset or site is: CD45RA+CCR7+. This chain joins TRBV6-1 to TRBJ2-7; perhaps TRBD1 is the D gene, with 5 bases matching. The sequence was obtained from a young man in good health. Some clones in this sample may be carry-over from other donors' samples. Here the CDR3 is given as CASISRDYEQYF. The DNA sequence is TGTGCCAGCATCTCCAGGGACTACGAGCAGTACTTC.